This passage covers 18 T cell receptor beta chains from one sample sequenced in a study of control samples from healthy donors and cancer patients. Method: immunoSEQ multiplex PCR; TCRdb's copy keeps in-frame clones and lacks some. The table includes about 130,000 clones, roughly 91% detected once. The sequenced sample was PBMCs. The receptors stem from a man aged 45-65 years with head and neck cancer.

V usage is TRBV4-3 and J usage is TRBJ2-5, with a tentative D call TRBD2 (7 bases). V lost 0 bases, J lost 4 bases, and 24 bases lay in between. Germline lookup yields CDR1 LGHNA and CDR2 YSLEER. This CDR3 is built from 19 residues. The CDR3 protein is CASSQDRPVRGGPPETQYF. In DNA form, the CDR3 reads TGCGCCAGCAGCCAAGATCGTCCCGTTAGGGGGGGGCCTCCAGAGACCCAGTACTTC.

As to this clone: Other DNA sequences in the same sample also yield this CDR3. The V gene is TRBV5-1, the J gene TRBJ1-2, with 7 bases that match TRBD1. CDR3 length: 13 residues. CDR1 is SGHRS, CDR2 YFSETQ, per germline. V dropped 3 bases and J dropped 2; count of bases not matched to a gene: 1. The CDR3 sequence is CASSSQGNYGYTF. CDR3 sequence (DNA): TGCGCCAGCAGCTCACAGGGGAACTATGGCTACACCTTC.

The chain uses TRBV10-3 and TRBJ2-7, with D maybe TRBD1 (10 bases). The CDR3 is 14 residues long. V was trimmed by 6 bases and J by 7 bases, leaving 19 bases between them. Germline CDR1 reads ENHRY; CDR2 reads SYGVKD. The CDR3 loop is CAIRSAGGQGEQYF. The CDR3 DNA reads as TGTGCCATCAGATCAGCGGGGGGACAGGGGGAGCAGTACTTC.

The chain uses TRBV7-2 and TRBJ1-6; D is unresolved. V lost 5 bases and J 8 bases, leaving 13 bases between the germline ends. The CDR3 has 14 residues. The V gene's germline CDR1 is SGHTA and CDR2 FQGNSA. The CDR3 protein is CASSPRGSDSPLHF. The DNA of the CDR3 is TGTGCCAGCAGCCCCCGTGGCAGTGATTCACCCCTCCACTTT.

The chain uses TRBV7-6 and TRBJ2-7; TRBD2 matches at 7 bases. The V gene's germline CDR1 is SGHVS and CDR2 FNYEAQ. The trim removed 5 bases at V and 4 bases at J, leaving 11 bases unmatched. The CDR3 runs 15 residues. The CDR3 DNA is TGTGCCAGCAGCGCCGCCGCGACTAGCATATACGAGCAGTACTTC. Translating gives CASSAAATSIYEQYF.

The chain uses TRBV12-1 and TRBJ1-1. TRBV12-1 counts as a pseudogene. This CDR3 contains 15 residues. CDR3 residues: CASSFARWRYTEAFF. The CDR3 region has the DNA TGTGCCAGCAGCTTTGCCCGGTGGAGGTATACTGAAGCTTTCTTT.

J is TRBJ1-1 and V is TRBV11-2; D gene ambiguous. This CDR3 is 14 amino acids long. The ends were cut back, 1 base at V and 7 bases at J, with 13 bases in the middle. Germline assignment: CDR1 SGHAT and CDR2 FQNNGV. CDR3: CASSLGSGTNEAFF. The CDR3 DNA is TGTGCCAGCAGCTTAGGGTCGGGTACCAATGAAGCTTTCTTT.

The J gene is TRBJ1-5, the V gene TRBV6-2 or TRBV6-3; D is possibly TRBD1 (5 bases). The CDR3 spans 12 residues. Germline-derived CDR1 and CDR2 are MNHEY and SVGEGT. Trimming pared 4 bases from V and 6 bases from J, leaving 7 bases between. The CDR3, as DNA: TGTGCCAGCAGTTCGACAGCTCAGCCCCAGCATTTT. It codes for CASSSTAQPQHF.

The rearrangement links TRBV4-3 to TRBJ2-3, with D hard to call. The CDR3 is made up of 15 amino acids. V shed 2 bases and J shed 4 bases, with 13 bases lying between them. The germline CDR1 and CDR2 sequences are LGHNA and YSLEER. CDR3 in DNA: TGCGCCAGCAGCCAATTTTCGTATCGACCAGATACGCAGTATTTT. It specifies CASSQFSYRPDTQYF.

This rearrangement joins TRBV5-1 to TRBJ2-7; the D call may be TRBD1 or TRBD2 (5 bases each). The CDR3 runs 14 residues. Germline V CDR1 and CDR2: SGHRS, YFSETQ. V lost 3 bases, J lost 4 bases, and 14 bases lay in between. The CDR3 spells CASSWSAGTYEQYF. CDR3 in DNA: TGCGCCAGCAGCTGGAGTGCCGGGACGTACGAGCAGTACTTC. Full variable domain (remainder filled in from reference TRBV5-1 and TRBJ2-7): KAGVTQTPRYLIKTRGQQVTLSCSPISGHRSVSWYQQTPGQGLQFLFEYFSETQRNKGNFPGRFSGRQFSNSRSEMNVSTLELGDSALYLCASSWSAGTYEQYFGPGTRLTVT.

This chain connects TRBV5-1 to TRBJ1-1, with D possibly TRBD1 on 5 matching bases. Trimming cost V 5 bases and J 4 bases, with 15 bases left between them. The CDR3 is 14 amino acids. CDR1 and CDR2 from the germline V gene are SGHRS and YFSETQ. The CDR3 region is CASSRWGDATEAFF. The CDR3 DNA reads as TGCGCCAGCAGTCGGTGGGGGGACGCCACTGAAGCTTTCTTT.

The chain uses TRBV28 and TRBJ1-1, with D perhaps matching TRBD1 (5 bases). Trimming shortened V by 7 bases and J by 0 bases, and 9 bases separated the two germline ends. CDR1 is MDHEN, CDR2 SYDVKM, per germline. The CDR3 covers 13 residues. The CDR3 nucleotides are TGTGCCAGCAACCGACAGATGAACACTGAAGCTTTCTTT. The encoded protein is CASNRQMNTEAFF.

This chain links TRBV5-1 with TRBJ1-2; weak D call: TRBD1 (6 bases). The V and J ends lost 0 bases and 7 bases respectively, with 19 bases between them. This CDR3 is 16 amino acids long. Germline V gives CDR1 SGHRS, CDR2 YFSETQ. The CDR3 DNA reads TGCGCCAGCAGCTTGGGGTCCCCGGCAGGGGTCGGTGGCTACACCTTC. Amino acid sequence: CASSLGSPAGVGGYTF.

The chain has TRBV5-1 and TRBJ2-7; no reliable D call. Per the germline V gene, CDR1 is SGHRS and CDR2 is YFSETQ. The CDR3 consists of 12 residues. Trimming cost V 4 bases and J 7 bases, with 12 bases left between them. CDR3: CASSENLGEQYF. In DNA form, the CDR3 reads TGCGCCAGCAGCGAAAATCTCGGAGAGCAGTACTTC.

CDR3 DNA sequence: TGTGCCACCAGTGATTCCGGACAATCCTACGAGCAGTACTTC. Translating it yields CATSDSGQSYEQYF. The chain joins TRBV24-1 to TRBJ2-7; possibly TRBD1 for D (5 bases). CDR1 KGHDR and CDR2 SFDVKD come from the germline V gene. V gave up 2 bases and J gave up 1 base, with 8 bases separating them. The CDR3 runs to 14 residues.

The rearrangement joins TRBV5-1 to TRBJ1-1, with TRBD1 identical over 8 bases. This CDR3 spans 17 amino acids. CDR1 and CDR2 from the germline V gene are SGHRS and YFSETQ. V lost 0 bases and J lost 1; bases outside the gene matches: 8. This chain's CDR3 is CASSLGQGAIRNTEAFF. CDR3 in DNA: TGCGCCAGCAGCTTGGGGCAGGGGGCGATAAGGAACACTGAAGCTTTCTTT.

The V call is TRBV5-1, the J call TRBJ2-2, with D possibly being TRBD1 (5 bases). The germline V and J ends were trimmed by 1 base and 1 base, with 5 bases remaining between them. The CDR3 runs 14 residues. Germline V gives CDR1 SGHRS, CDR2 YFSETQ. This CDR3 is CASSLTGNTGELFF. In DNA form, the CDR3 reads TGCGCCAGCAGCTTGACAGGGAACACCGGGGAGCTGTTTTTT.

The V gene is TRBV19, the J gene TRBJ1-3; D ambiguous. CDR3 length equals 14 residues. V dropped 7 bases and J dropped 2 bases, with 12 bases sitting between them. Germline CDR1 is LNHDA and CDR2 is SQIVND (reference sequence). Here the CDR3 reads CASKREGTGNTIYF. For the CDR3, the DNA is TGTGCCAGTAAAAGGGAAGGGACTGGAAACACCATATATTTT.